This entry is about one TCR beta chain. Other DNA sequences in the sample encode the same CDR3. The record originates from a study of OX40 agonist ivuxolimab in advanced cancers. Sequencing used immunoSEQ multiplex PCR; TCRdb keeps in-frame clones, though not all of them. The sample contains about 48,000 clones, around 87% of which appear only once. From germline, CDR1 is SGHTA and CDR2 FQGTGA. CDR3 length equals 13 residues. The V gene lost 0 bases and the J gene lost 5 bases, with 7 bases spanning the gap. The source is an adult with an advanced solid tumor such as melanoma, head and neck, liver or kidney cancer. The chain uses TRBV7-3 and TRBJ2-5; unclear D gene. The source was CD4+ or CD8+ T cells sorted from blood, collected in a trial of the OX40 agonist ivuxolimab. The CDR3 DNA reads as TGTGCCAGCAGCTTAACGGGGTGGGAGACCCAGTACTTC. Its translation is CASSLTGWETQYF.